Presented here are 28 T cell receptor beta chains from one specimen sequenced in a study of T cells in Graves' hyperthyroidism and ophthalmopathy. The TCR beta CDR3 regions underwent amplification using RNA transcripts as the source. Using the HTBI primer set, a first-round RT-PCR was run on the TCR CDR3. In TCRdb, the multiplex PCR reads were re-called with MiXCR into one record per CDR3 protein. In the table there are about 560,000 distinct CDR3 sequences, 40% to 55% of which are singletons. The sequencing sample was made of peripheral blood or thyroid tissue (not recorded which). The receptor source for this set is a woman younger than 35 with Graves' hyperthyroidism.

In the case of this clonotype: Just one base apart from a much larger clone, this may be a read error. V and J are TRBV7-2 and TRBJ1-1; TRBD1 is a possible D gene (6 bases). CDR3 length: 13 amino acids. Germline CDR1 is SGHTA and CDR2 is FQGNSA. The CDR3 DNA follows: TGTGCCAGCAGCTGGGACACGAACACTGAAGCTCTCTTT. Its translation: CASSWDTNTEALF. Supplemented by reference TRBV7-2 and TRBJ1-1, the full variable domain reads GAGVSQSPSNKVTEKGKDVELRCDPISGHTALYWYRQSLGQGLEFLIYFQGNSAPDKSGLPSDRFSAERTGGSVSTLTIQRTQQEDSAVYLCASSWDTNTEALFGQGTRLTVV.

The V and J genes are TRBV7-2 and TRBJ1-2; TRBD1 agrees at 8 bases. This CDR3 is 15 amino acids long. In germline, CDR1 is SGHTA, CDR2 FQGNSA. V trimming: 5 bases; J trimming: 3 bases; junction bases outside the gene matches: 8. This chain's CDR3 is CASSLDRARDYGYTF. The DNA of the CDR3 is TGTGCCAGCAGCCTGGACAGGGCGAGGGACTATGGCTACACCTTC.

The V gene is TRBV15, the J gene TRBJ2-5; TRBD2 agrees at 8 bases. Germline-derived CDR1 and CDR2 are LNHNV and YYDKDF (reference sequence). V lost 2 bases, J lost 3 bases, and 5 bases stayed unmatched. This CDR3 region has 15 residues. The DNA of the CDR3 is TGTGCCACCAGCAGACCACTAGCGGATAAAGAGACCCAGTACTTC. It specifies CATSRPLADKETQYF.

V is TRBV20-1 and J is TRBJ2-7, with 7 bases that match TRBD2. V lost 0 bases, J lost 8 bases, and 16 bases stayed unmatched. Germline V CDR1 and CDR2: DFQATT, SNEGSKA (reference sequence). The CDR3 extends over 16 amino acids. The CDR3 sequence is CSARDELRREGIKQYF. DNA for the CDR3: TGCAGTGCTAGAGATGAACTGAGGAGGGAGGGGATTAAGCAGTACTTC.

This clonotype was seen a handful of times. The chain has TRBV25-1 and TRBJ1-6; 8 bases match TRBD1. Germline loops: CDR1 MGHDK, CDR2 SYGVNS. The CDR3 spans 12 residues. V lost 8 bases and J lost 8; bases outside the gene matches: 2. The CDR3 DNA reads as TGTGCCAGCTCGGACAGGGATTCACCCCTCCACTTT. Amino acid sequence: CASSDRDSPLHF.

At least ten counts were recorded for this clonotype. This chain connects TRBV2 to TRBJ1-4; D is unresolved. The CDR3 spans 14 residues. Trimming took 0 bases from V and 5 from J, leaving 7 bases between them. Germline CDR1 SNHLY, CDR2 FYNNEI. CDR3 loop: CASSEAVKNEKLFF. As DNA, the CDR3 is TGTGCCAGCAGTGAAGCGGTTAAGAATGAAAAACTGTTTTTT.

V gene TRBV9 combines with J gene TRBJ1-1, with D tentatively TRBD1 (5 bases). The CDR3 consists of 14 residues. Trimming left V 0 bases short and J 5 bases short, with 11 bases between. Germline V CDR1 and CDR2: SGDLS, YYNGEE. The CDR3 reads CASSVDRSWTEAFF. The CDR3 DNA follows: TGTGCCAGCAGCGTAGACAGGTCGTGGACTGAAGCTTTCTTT. The complete variable domain, with remaining parts taken from reference TRBV9 and TRBJ1-1, reads DSGVTQTPKHLITATGQRVTLRCSPRSGDLSVYWYQQSLDQGLQFLIQYYNGEERAKGNILERFSAQQFPDLHSELNLSSLELGDSALYFCASSVDRSWTEAFFGQGTRLTVV.

This clonotype has ten or more counts. The rearrangement joins TRBV7-8 to TRBJ2-7; tentative D call: TRBD1 (5 bases). CDR3 length equals 13 residues. In germline, CDR1 is SGHVS, CDR2 FQNEAQ. Trimming stripped 5 bases from V and 5 bases from J, with 13 bases between. The CDR3, as DNA: TGTGCCAGCAGCCTCACGTACAGGAACGAGCAGTACTTC. Protein sequence: CASSLTYRNEQYF.

Comments on this clonotype: This clone may be a read error of a much larger clone one base away. The chain employs TRBV29-1 and TRBJ1-4; the D gene is possibly TRBD1 (5 bases). Per the germline V gene, CDR1 is SQVTM and CDR2 is ANQGSEA. Trimming cost V 7 bases and J 5 bases, with 17 bases left between them. The CDR3 has 14 amino acids. The CDR3 loop is CSAVQGFPNEKLFF. CDR3 in DNA: TGCAGCGCTGTCCAGGGATTTCCAAATGAAAAACTGTTTTTT.

This clonotype was seen only a few times. The chain has TRBV9 and TRBJ2-5; 7 bases agree with TRBD1. CDR1 and CDR2 (germline): SGDLS, YYNGEE. V lost 4 bases and J lost 3; bases outside the gene matches: 6. The CDR3 has 14 residues. CDR3 residues: CASSYRDREETQYF. The CDR3 nucleotides are TGTGCCAGCAGCTACCGGGACAGAGAAGAGACCCAGTACTTC. Together with reference TRBV9 and TRBJ2-5, the CDR3 gives the full variable domain: DSGVTQTPKHLITATGQRVTLRCSPRSGDLSVYWYQQSLDQGLQFLIQYYNGEERAKGNILERFSAQQFPDLHSELNLSSLELGDSALYFCASSYRDREETQYFGPGTRLLVL.

CDR3 amino acids: CASSDWQGQFF. The CDR3 bases are TGTGCCAGCAGTGACTGGCAGGGGCAGTTCTTC. V is TRBV25-1 and J is TRBJ2-1, with D possibly being TRBD1 (5 bases). The CDR3 length is 11 residues. CDR1 MGHDK and CDR2 SYGVNS come from the germline V gene. Deletions cut 3 bases from V and 12 bases from J, with 9 bases between.

This clonotype was seen a single time. The chain has TRBV6-1 and TRBJ2-5; possibly TRBD1 or TRBD2 for D (5 bases each). The CDR3 loop spans 14 amino acids. CDR1 and CDR2 from the germline V gene are MNHNS and SASEGT. The DNA for the CDR3 is TGTGCTAGAGATATAGGGGACGTCGCAGAGACCCAGTACTTC. Translated, it gives CARDIGDVAETQYF.

The genes are TRBV6-5 and TRBJ2-3; D may be TRBD1 or TRBD2 (5 bases each). The ends were cut back, 8 bases at V and 2 bases at J, with 5 bases in the middle. The CDR3 spans 11 residues. Germline V gene data show CDR1 as MNHEY and CDR2 as SVGAGI. This CDR3 is CASGTTDTQYF. CDR3 in DNA: TGTGCCAGCGGGACCACAGATACGCAGTATTTT.

The sample holds many counts of this clonotype. J is TRBJ1-5 and V is TRBV7-9, with D hard to call. Trimming took 3 bases from V and 6 from J, leaving 12 bases between them. This CDR3 is built from 14 residues. CDR1 SEHNR and CDR2 FQNEAQ come from the germline V gene (reference sequence). The CDR3 reads CASSFGGFGQPQHF. CDR3 DNA sequence: TGTGCCAGCAGCTTCGGTGGGTTCGGTCAGCCCCAGCATTTT.

This clonotype turned up a few times. The junction shows a germline mismatch at one end, possibly a read error. The V and J genes are TRBV2 and TRBJ2-7; D ambiguous. This CDR3 has 13 residues. Germline V gene data show CDR1 as SNHLY and CDR2 as FYNNEI. The CDR3 spells CATSDVGSYEQYF. In DNA, the CDR3 is TGTGCCACCAGTGATGTAGGTTCCTACGAGCAGTACTTC.

With regard to this clonotype: This could be a read error, since a much larger clone is one nucleotide away. V and J are TRBV10-3 and TRBJ2-7; a possible D gene is TRBD2 (6 bases). Germline loops: CDR1 ENHRY, CDR2 SYGVKD. The length of the CDR3 is 14 residues. This CDR3 reads CAIRAGPASFEQYF. In DNA form, the CDR3 reads TGTGCCATCAGGGCGGGACCGGCTTCCTTCGAGCAGTACTTC.

This clonotype was counted a few times. The V and J genes are TRBV7-9 and TRBJ2-2; TRBD1 matches at 7 bases. CDR3 length: 16 residues. CDR1 SEHNR and CDR2 FQNEAQ come from the germline V gene (reference sequence). Unmatched junction bases numbered 9, after V lost 3 bases and J lost 5 bases. This CDR3 reads CASSLVAGQATGELFF. The CDR3 nucleotides read TGTGCCAGCAGCTTGGTAGCAGGACAGGCGACCGGGGAGCTGTTTTTT.

In the case of this clonotype: A single base separates this from a much larger clone, so it may be a read error. This chain connects TRBV29-1 to TRBJ1-2; D ambiguous. The CDR3 runs 14 residues. V was shortened by 3 bases and J by 4 bases, with 15 bases between the two germline ends. CDR1 SQVTM and CDR2 ANQGSEA come from the germline V gene. In DNA, the CDR3 is TGCAGCGTTGAGACCGGGATAGGATCCTATGGCTACACCTTC. Translating gives CSVETGIGSYGYTF.

As to this clonotype: A read error is possible here, since a much larger clone lies one base away. The CDR3 region is CATSDPSSGRSNEQCF. In DNA form, the CDR3 reads TGTGCCACCAGTGACCCTAGTAGCGGGAGGTCCAACGAGCAGTGCTTC. The chain combines TRBV24-1 with TRBJ2-7, with TRBD2 matching over 10 bases. Looked up from germline, CDR1 is KGHDR and CDR2 is SFDVKD. The CDR3 runs 16 residues.

V usage is TRBV7-3 and J usage is TRBJ2-3, with D maybe TRBD2 (6 bases). The CDR3 is 14 residues long. Between the trimmed V and J ends, which lost 5 bases and 2 bases, there was a span of 11 bases. The V gene's germline CDR1 is SGHTA and CDR2 FQGTGA. For the CDR3, the DNA is TGTGCCAGCAGCCCGGGACTGTCCACAGATACGCAGTATTTT. This encodes CASSPGLSTDTQYF.

The table lists this clonotype with a few counts. The V and J genes are TRBV20-1 and TRBJ2-7; the D is unclear. Looked up from germline, CDR1 is DFQATT and CDR2 is SNEGSKA (reference sequence). Trimming took 0 bases from V and 6 from J, leaving 12 bases between them. The CDR3 has 13 residues. The CDR3 loop is CSARDPGRSEQYF. CDR3 DNA: TGCAGTGCTAGAGATCCGGGTAGAAGCGAGCAGTACTTC.

In its sample, this clonotype was seen once. The chain has TRBV19 and TRBJ1-6, with TRBD1 as a possible D gene (5 bases). Germline V gene data show CDR1 as LNHDA and CDR2 as SQIVND (reference sequence). This CDR3 spans 13 amino acids. Between the trimmed V and J ends, which lost 3 bases and 7 bases, there was a span of 7 bases. The CDR3 spells CASSIEGNSPLHF. The CDR3 nucleotides are TGTGCCAGTAGTATTGAGGGGAATTCACCCCTCCACTTT.

This clonotype was detected ten times or more. The chain recombines TRBV15 with TRBJ1-5, with 8 bases fitting TRBD1. This CDR3 has 16 amino acids. The germline CDR1 and CDR2 sequences are LNHNV and YYDKDF (reference sequence). Trimming took 2 bases from V and 7 from J; bases not matched to a gene: 10. The CDR3 sequence: CATSRTLRTGRQPQHF. The CDR3 bases are TGTGCCACCAGCAGAACCCTCCGGACAGGGCGGCAGCCCCAGCATTTT.

A word on this clonotype: The germline gene is not matched at one end of the junction; a read error may be the cause. This chain connects TRBV7-9 to TRBJ2-7; 8 bases are a match to TRBD2. The germline V gene has CDR1 SEHNR and CDR2 FQNEAQ (reference sequence). The CDR3 contains 13 residues. The CDR3 reads CASSQTGTSEQYF. CDR3 nucleotide sequence: TGTGCAAGCAGCCAGACCGGGACTAGCGAGCAGTACTTC.

As regards this clonotype: The junction departs from germline at one end; a sequencing error may be responsible. The chain combines TRBV13 with TRBJ1-2; D is undetermined. Per germline, CDR1 PRHDT and CDR2 FYEKMQ (reference sequence). The CDR3 totals 16 residues. The CDR3 is CASSRTSRTVVVGYTF. The CDR3 DNA reads TGCGCCAGCAGTCGCACCTCAAGGACGGTGGTAGTGGGCTACACCTTC.

This clonotype came up a few times. V gene TRBV19 combines with J gene TRBJ1-1; TRBD1 is a possible D gene (6 bases). The CDR3 covers 13 residues. V lost 10 bases, J lost 5 bases, and 17 bases lay in between. Germline CDR1 and CDR2: LNHDA and SQIVND (reference sequence). CDR3 residues: CATNGGTSTEAFF. CDR3 sequence (DNA): TGTGCCACGAACGGGGGCACGTCGACTGAAGCTTTCTTT.

This clonotype was seen ten or more times. CDR3 region: CASSPGTGLNQPQHF. The CDR3, as DNA: TGTGCCAGCAGTCCCGGGACAGGGCTCAATCAGCCCCAGCATTTT. V usage is TRBV7-2 and J usage is TRBJ1-5, with 9 bases matching TRBD1. The CDR3 extends over 15 amino acids. V shed 6 bases, J shed 3 bases, and the junction held 6 bases outside the gene matches. In germline, CDR1 is SGHTA, CDR2 FQGNSA.

The chain carries TRBV11-3 and TRBJ2-5; D might be TRBD2 (5 bases). Trimming took 2 bases from V and 7 from J, leaving 14 bases between them. Germline lookup yields CDR1 SGHNT and CDR2 YENEEA. The CDR3 spans 14 residues. CDR3 in DNA: TGTGCCAGCAGCTTAACTCACGGAGAGGGGACCCAGTACTTC. Its translation: CASSLTHGEGTQYF.